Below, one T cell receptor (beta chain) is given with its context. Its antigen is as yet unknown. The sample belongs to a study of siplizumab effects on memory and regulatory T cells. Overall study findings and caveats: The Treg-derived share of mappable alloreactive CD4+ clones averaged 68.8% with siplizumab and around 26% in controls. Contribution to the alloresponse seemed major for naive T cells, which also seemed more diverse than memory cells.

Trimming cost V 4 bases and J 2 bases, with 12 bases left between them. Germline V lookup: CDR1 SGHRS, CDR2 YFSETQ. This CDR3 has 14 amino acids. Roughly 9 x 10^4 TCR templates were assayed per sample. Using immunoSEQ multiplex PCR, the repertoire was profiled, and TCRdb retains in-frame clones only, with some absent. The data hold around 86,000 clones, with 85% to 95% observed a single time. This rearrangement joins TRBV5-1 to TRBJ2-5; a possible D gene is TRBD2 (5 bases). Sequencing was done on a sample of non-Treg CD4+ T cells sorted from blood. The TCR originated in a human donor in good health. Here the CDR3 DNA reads TGCGCCAGCAGCCGGCTCGGGAATCAAGAGACCCAGTACTTC. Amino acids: CASSRLGNQETQYF.